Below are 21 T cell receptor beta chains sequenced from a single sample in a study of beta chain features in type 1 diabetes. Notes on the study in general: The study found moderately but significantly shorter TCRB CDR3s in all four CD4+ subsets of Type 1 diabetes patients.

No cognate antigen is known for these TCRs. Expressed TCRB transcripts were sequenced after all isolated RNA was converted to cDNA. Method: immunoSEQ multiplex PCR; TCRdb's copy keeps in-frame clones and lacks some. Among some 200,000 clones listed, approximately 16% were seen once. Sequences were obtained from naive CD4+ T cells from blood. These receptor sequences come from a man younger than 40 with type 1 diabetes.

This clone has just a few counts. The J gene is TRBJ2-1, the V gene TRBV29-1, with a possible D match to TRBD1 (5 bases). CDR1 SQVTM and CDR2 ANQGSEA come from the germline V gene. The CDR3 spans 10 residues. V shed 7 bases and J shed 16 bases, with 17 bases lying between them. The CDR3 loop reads CSAGEQDGFF. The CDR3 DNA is TGCAGCGCTGGGGAACAGGATGGCTTCTTC.

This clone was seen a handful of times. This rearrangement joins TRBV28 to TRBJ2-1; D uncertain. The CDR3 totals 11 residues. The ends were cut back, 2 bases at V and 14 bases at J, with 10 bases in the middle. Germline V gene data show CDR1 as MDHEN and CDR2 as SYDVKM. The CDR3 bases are TGTGCCAGCAGTTTACAGGCAAGGGAGTTCTTC. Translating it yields CASSLQAREFF.

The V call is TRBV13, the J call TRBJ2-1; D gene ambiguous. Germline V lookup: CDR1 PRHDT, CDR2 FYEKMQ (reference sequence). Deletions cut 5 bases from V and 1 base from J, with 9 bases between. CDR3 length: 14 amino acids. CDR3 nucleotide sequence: TGTGCCAGCAGCGCCACGGATTCCTACAATGAGCAGTTCTTC. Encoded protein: CASSATDSYNEQFF.

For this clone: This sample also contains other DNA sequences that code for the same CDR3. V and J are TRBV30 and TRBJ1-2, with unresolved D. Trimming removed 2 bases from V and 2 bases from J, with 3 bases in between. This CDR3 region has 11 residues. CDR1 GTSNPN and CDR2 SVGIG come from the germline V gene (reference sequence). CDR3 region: CAWSTNYGYTF. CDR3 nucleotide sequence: TGTGCCTGGAGTACGAACTATGGCTACACCTTC.

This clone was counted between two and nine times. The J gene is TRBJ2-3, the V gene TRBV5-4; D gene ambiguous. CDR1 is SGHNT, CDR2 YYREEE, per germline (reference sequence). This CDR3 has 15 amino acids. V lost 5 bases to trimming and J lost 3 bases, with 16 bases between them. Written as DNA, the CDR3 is TGTGCCAGCAGACCTGAGGTTGGAGAAACAGATACGCAGTATTTT. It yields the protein CASRPEVGETDTQYF.

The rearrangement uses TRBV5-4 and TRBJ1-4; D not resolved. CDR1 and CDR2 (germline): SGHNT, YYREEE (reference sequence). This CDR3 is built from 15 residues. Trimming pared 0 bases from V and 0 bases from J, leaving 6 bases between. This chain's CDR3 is CASSLGAATNEKLFF. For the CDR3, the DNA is TGTGCCAGCAGCTTGGGGGCAGCAACTAATGAAAAACTGTTTTTT.

The chain's CDR3 is CASSLPGQGYNEQFF. The CDR3 DNA reads as TGTGCCAGCAGCCTACCGGGACAGGGATACAATGAGCAGTTCTTC. The chain couples TRBV5-4 to TRBJ2-1; 9 bases are shared with TRBD1. V shed 4 bases and J 4 bases; nucleotides not matched to a gene: 6. The CDR3 extends over 15 amino acids. CDR1 is SGHNT and CDR2 is YYREEE in the germline V gene (reference sequence).

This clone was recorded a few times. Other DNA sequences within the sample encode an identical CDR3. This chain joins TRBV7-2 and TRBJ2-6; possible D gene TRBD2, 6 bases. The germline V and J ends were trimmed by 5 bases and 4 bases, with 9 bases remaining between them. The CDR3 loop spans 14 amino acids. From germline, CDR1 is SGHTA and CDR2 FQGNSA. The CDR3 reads CASSRDSGANVLTF. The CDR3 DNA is TGTGCCAGCAGCCGGGACTCGGGGGCCAACGTCCTGACTTTC.

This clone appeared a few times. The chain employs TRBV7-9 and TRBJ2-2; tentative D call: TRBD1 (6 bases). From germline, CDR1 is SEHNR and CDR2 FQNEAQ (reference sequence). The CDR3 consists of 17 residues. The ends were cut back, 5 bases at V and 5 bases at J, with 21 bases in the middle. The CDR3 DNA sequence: TGTGCCAGCAGCAAAAATCAGGACAGCCTGTTGACCGGGGAGCTGTTTTTT. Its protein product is CASSKNQDSLLTGELFF.

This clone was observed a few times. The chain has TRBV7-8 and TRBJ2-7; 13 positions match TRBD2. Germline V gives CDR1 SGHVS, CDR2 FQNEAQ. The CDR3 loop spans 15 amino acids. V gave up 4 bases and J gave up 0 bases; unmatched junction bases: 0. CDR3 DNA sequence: TGTGCCAGCAGCTGGACTAGCGGGAGCTCCTACGAGCAGTACTTC. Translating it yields CASSWTSGSSYEQYF.

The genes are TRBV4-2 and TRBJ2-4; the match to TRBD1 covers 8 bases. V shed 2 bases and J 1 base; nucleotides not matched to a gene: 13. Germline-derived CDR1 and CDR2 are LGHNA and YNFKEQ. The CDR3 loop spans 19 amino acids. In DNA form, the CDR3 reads TGTGCCAGCAGCCAACCGCAGGGGGCGGCCGGTAAGGCCAAAAACATTCAGTACTTC. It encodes CASSQPQGAAGKAKNIQYF.

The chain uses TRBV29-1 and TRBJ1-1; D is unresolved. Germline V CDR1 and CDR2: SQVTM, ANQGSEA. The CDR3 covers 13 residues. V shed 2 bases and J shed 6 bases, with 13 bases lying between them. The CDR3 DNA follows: TGCAGCGTTGAATATAATTGGAGTTCTGAAGCTTTCTTT. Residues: CSVEYNWSSEAFF. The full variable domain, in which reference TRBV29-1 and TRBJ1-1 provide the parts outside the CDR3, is SAVISQKPSRDICQRGTSLTIQCQVDSQVTMMFWYRQQPGQSLTLIATANQGSEATYESGFVIDKFPISRPNLTFSTLTVSNMSPEDSSIYLCSVEYNWSSEAFFGQGTRLTVV.

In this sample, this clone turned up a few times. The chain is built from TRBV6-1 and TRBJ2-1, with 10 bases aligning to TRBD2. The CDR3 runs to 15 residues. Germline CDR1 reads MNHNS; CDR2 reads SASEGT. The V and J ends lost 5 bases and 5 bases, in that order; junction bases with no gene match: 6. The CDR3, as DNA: TGTGCCAGCAGTCTACGGACTAGCGGTAACAATGAGCAGTTCTTC. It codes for CASSLRTSGNNEQFF.

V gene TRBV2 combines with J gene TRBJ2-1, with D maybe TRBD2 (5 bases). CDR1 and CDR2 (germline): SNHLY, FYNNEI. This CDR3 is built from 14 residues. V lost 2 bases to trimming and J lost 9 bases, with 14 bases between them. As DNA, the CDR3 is TGTGCCAGCAGTGAACGTTTGGGAGCTGGTGAGCAGTTCTTC. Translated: CASSERLGAGEQFF.

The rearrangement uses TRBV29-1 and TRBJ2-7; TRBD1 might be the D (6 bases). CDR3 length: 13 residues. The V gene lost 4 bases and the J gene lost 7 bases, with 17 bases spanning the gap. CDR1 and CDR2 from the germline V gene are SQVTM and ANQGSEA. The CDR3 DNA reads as TGCAGCGTTGGTCAGGGGCCCACTAGAGAGCAGTACTTC. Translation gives CSVGQGPTREQYF.

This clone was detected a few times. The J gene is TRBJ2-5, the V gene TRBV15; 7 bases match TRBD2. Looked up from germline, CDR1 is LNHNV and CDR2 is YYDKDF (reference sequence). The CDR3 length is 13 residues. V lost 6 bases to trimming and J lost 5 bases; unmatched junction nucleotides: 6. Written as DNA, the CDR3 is TGTGCCACCAGGGCGGGGGTCGTCGAGACCCAGTACTTC. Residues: CATRAGVVETQYF.

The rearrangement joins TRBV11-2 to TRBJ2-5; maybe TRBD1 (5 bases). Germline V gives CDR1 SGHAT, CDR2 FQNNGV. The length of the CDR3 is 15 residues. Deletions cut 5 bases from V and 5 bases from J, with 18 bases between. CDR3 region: CASSVPTVGDETQYF. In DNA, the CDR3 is TGTGCCAGCAGCGTACCGACAGTAGGTGACGAGACCCAGTACTTC. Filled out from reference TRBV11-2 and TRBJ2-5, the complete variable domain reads EAGVAQSPRYKIIEKRQSVAFWCNPISGHATLYWYQQILGQGPKLLIQFQNNGVVDDSQLPKDRFSAERLKGVDSTLKIQPAKLEDSAVYLCASSVPTVGDETQYFGPGTRLLVL.

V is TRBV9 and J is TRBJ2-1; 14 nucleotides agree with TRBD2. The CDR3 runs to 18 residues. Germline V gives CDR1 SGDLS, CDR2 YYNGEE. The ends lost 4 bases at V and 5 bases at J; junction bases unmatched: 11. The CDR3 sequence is CASSPGGLAGDGNNEQFF. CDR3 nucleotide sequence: TGTGCCAGCAGCCCCGGGGGACTAGCGGGAGATGGAAACAATGAGCAGTTCTTC.

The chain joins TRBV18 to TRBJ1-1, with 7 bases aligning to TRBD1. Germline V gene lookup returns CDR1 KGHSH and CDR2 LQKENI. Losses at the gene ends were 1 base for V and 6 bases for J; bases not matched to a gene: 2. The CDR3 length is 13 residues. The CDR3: CASSPQGAAEAFF. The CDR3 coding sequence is TGTGCCAGCTCACCACAGGGGGCTGCTGAAGCTTTCTTT.

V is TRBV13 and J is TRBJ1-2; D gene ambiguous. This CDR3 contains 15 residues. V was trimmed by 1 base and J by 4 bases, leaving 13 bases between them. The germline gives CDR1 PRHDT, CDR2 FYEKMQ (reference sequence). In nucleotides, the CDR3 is TGTGCCAGCAGCTTAGTTACAGTTTATAGCTATGGCTACACCTTC. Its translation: CASSLVTVYSYGYTF.

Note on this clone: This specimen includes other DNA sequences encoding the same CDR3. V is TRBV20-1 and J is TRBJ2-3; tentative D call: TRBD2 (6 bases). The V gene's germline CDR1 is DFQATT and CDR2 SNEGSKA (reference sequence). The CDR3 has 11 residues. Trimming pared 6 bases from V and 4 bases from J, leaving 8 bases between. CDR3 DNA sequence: TGCAGTGCCGGGGGTGCAGATACGCAGTATTTT. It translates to CSAGGADTQYF.